This T cell receptor beta chain was sequenced during a study of identifying expanded T cells in peripheral blood (dated by TCRdb to between 2018 and 2020). About the investigation overall: Separate aliquots of the same genomic DNA pool were sequenced to produce technical replicates, and four replicates were compared in pairs. Beyond this particular receptor, the publication reports: Across all healthy-donor time intervals, the beta-binomial model significantly cut both the number of clones called differentially abundant and the false-positive rate. The authors expected that over much longer intervals, such as months to years, biological variance in healthy repertoires might increase even further. Between technical replicates the binomial model flagged 0.9 to 1.5 differentially abundant clones, whereas over around 2 weeks the binomial model flagged about 16.4 and over roughly 4 weeks approximately 20. In all healthy donors, the variance in clone template counts between samples taken two weeks apart rose significantly as total template count increased.

TCRbeta CDR3 regions were profiled with the immunoSEQ Assay using bias-controlled multiplex PCR amplification of genomic DNA. Processing in the source paper ran as follows. To quantify the absolute abundance of each unique TCRbeta CDR3 region, the sequences were collapsed and filtered. Two models were used to test differential abundance: a binomial model (Fisher-equivalent) and a beta-binomial model that adds time-dependent variance fitted from healthy donors. Clones with fewer than 5 combined templates were removed, and differential abundance was called for clones with a Benjamini-Hochberg FDR below 0.01. The form v = (b*log(k)+a)^2 was used to model beta-binomial variance as a function of total template count across the two samples. TCRdb took over this immuneACCESS table, retaining in-frame rearrangements with V and J assigned. Such tables are incomplete; in checked studies, under half of the missing clones stem from an unresolved V gene, and the remainder is unexplained. Clone size and V and J calls were adopted from that table, with D and trimming inferred from the DNA. Recorded for this sample are 70,000 to 95,000 clones; roughly 89% of them occurred a single time. In total, the top ten clones hold 7.3% of the sample.

As to this clone: Its antigen is still unknown. Base qualities are not provided; no much larger clone lies one nucleotide away.

During the collection period, no immune events, such as infections, were documented for the healthy donors. To calibrate time-dependent variance in a beta-binomial model of T-cell clone differential abundance, blood repertoires from healthy donors were used as a training cohort. The training cohort was composed of 10 or so healthy donors, 3 female and 7 male. The donors were between roughly 25 and 64 years old, with an average age of roughly 40 years. Whole blood, obtained from a commercial supplier, was collected from each healthy donor at three time points spaced roughly 2 weeks apart. For immunosequencing, genomic DNA was extracted from whole blood that had not been sorted. The CDR3 runs 14 amino acids, cysteine and phenylalanine included. Of all the DNA, just the CDR3 is kept, 42 bases in frame from base 1. The trim is 2 bases for V and 3 bases for J, with a gap of 12 bases between the germline ends. For CDR1 and CDR2, the germline V gene lists SGDLS and YYNGEE.

The sample was blood. The source is a person between 18 and 75 years old in good health. The sequence links TRBV9 to TRBJ2-7; there is no confident call for the D gene. The sequenced DNA is TGTGCCAGCAGCGTGGGCGACCGGCTCTACGAGCAGTACTTC. Its translation is CASSVGDRLYEQYF.